This T cell receptor beta chain was recovered during a study of blood T cell repertoires in COVID-19. About the research overall: In each case, the material was cDNA or gDNA derived from T cells, B-cell-depleted T cells, or PBMCs.

Trimming removed 4 bases at V and 0 bases at J, with 14 bases between. This CDR3 comprises 16 residues. Per germline, CDR1 SGHRS and CDR2 YFSETQ. Under the authors' procedure: Amplification of reference gene primers was used by the study to estimate nucleated cell counts. The method was immunoSEQ multiplex PCR; TCRdb's version includes in-frame clones alone and lacks a portion of them. V, J and clone size are taken as reported in that table, and D and trimming were inferred from the DNA itself. The sample includes approximately 75,000 clones, more than 70% of them seen just once. Patients in Seattle were enrolled during active infection, then followed longitudinally. This clone has only a few counts.

J is TRBJ1-3 and V is TRBV5-1, with D tentatively TRBD1 (5 bases). The sequence was collected from a man in his forties or fifties with COVID-19, enrolled during active disease. The material sequenced was peripheral blood. CDR3 region: CASSLNTGLSGNTIYF. The CDR3 DNA is TGCGCCAGCAGCCTCAACACAGGCCTCTCTGGAAACACCATATATTTT.